A single sample is the source of the 7 T cell receptor beta chains below, sequenced in a study of sequential checkpoint blockade in melanoma. Stated treatment: randomized to nivolumab then ipilimumab (arm A) or the reverse (arm B). The protocol was immunoSEQ multiplex PCR, while the TCRdb copy is restricted to in-frame clones and leaves out a portion. This sample has some 19,000 clones; about 74% occur once, and the top ten carry 34%. The sequences come from CD8+ T cells sorted from blood (inferred from file names), collected from a patient given nivolumab and ipilimumab in sequence. All receptors derive from a human donor with melanoma.

This chain uses TRBV4-3 with TRBJ2-7; 8 bases agree with TRBD2. The CDR3 totals 18 residues. The V gene's germline CDR1 is LGHNA and CDR2 YSLEER. J lost 0 bases, V lost 0 bases, and 10 bases had no gene match. The CDR3 coding sequence is TGCGCCAGCAGCCAAGATGTATCCCGGGGGGGGCTCTCCTACGAGCAGTACTTC. It translates to CASSQDVSRGGLSYEQYF.

This sequence joins TRBV30 and TRBJ2-2, with D maybe TRBD2 (6 bases). The CDR3 consists of 14 residues. Germline V gene lookup returns CDR1 GTSNPN and CDR2 SVGIG (reference sequence). V shed 2 bases and J shed 3 bases, with 10 bases lying between them. CDR3 sequence reads: CAWSNRGYTGELFF. The DNA for the CDR3 is TGTGCCTGGAGTAACCGGGGGTACACCGGGGAGCTGTTTTTT.

J is TRBJ2-3 and V is TRBV6-4, with 7 bases that match TRBD1. J was trimmed by 3 bases and V by 0 bases; bases with no gene match: 6. The CDR3 sequence is 16 residues long. Germline lookup yields CDR1 MRHNA and CDR2 SNTAGT. CDR3 DNA sequence: TGTGCCAGCAGTGACTCCCGGGACAGCCTAACAGATACGCAGTATTTT. This sequence encodes CASSDSRDSLTDTQYF.

V and J are TRBV10-2 and TRBJ1-2; D gene unclear. The CDR3 is 14 residues long. Germline V gene data show CDR1 as WSHSY and CDR2 as SAAADI. The V gene lost 0 bases and the J gene lost 4 bases, with 9 bases spanning the gap. CDR3 region: CASSESVRSYGYTF. CDR3 bases: TGCGCCAGCAGTGAGTCTGTCAGATCCTATGGCTACACCTTC.

V usage is TRBV7-6 and J usage is TRBJ2-7; TRBD1 matches at 9 bases. J lost 6 bases, V lost 4 bases, and 10 bases had no gene match. The CDR3 sequence is 15 residues long. CDR1 and CDR2 (germline): SGHVS, FNYEAQ. The CDR3 sequence is CASSSTGTGWFEQYF. The DNA for the CDR3 is TGTGCCAGCAGCTCCACCGGGACAGGGTGGTTCGAGCAGTACTTC.

This clone is medium-sized. The gene calls are TRBV27 and TRBJ1-2; TRBD1 matches at 12 bases. CDR3 length equals 14 residues. Trimming took 9 bases from V and 5 from J; bases not matched to a gene: 7. Germline lookup yields CDR1 MNHEY and CDR2 SMNVEV (reference sequence). CDR3 in amino acids: CASRDRGLGYGYTF. The DNA of the CDR3 is TGTGCCAGTAGGGACAGGGGGCTTGGTTATGGCTACACCTTC.

For the CDR3, the DNA is TGTGCCAGCAGCTACGGGACTAGCTCCGAGCAGTTCTTC. Encoded protein: CASSYGTSSEQFF. The gene calls are TRBV11-1 and TRBJ2-1; 9 nucleotides match TRBD2. V trimming: 4 bases; J trimming: 10 bases; junction bases outside the gene matches: 5. Germline CDR1 SGHAT, CDR2 FQDESV (reference sequence). This CDR3 comprises 13 residues.